Included here is one T cell receptor (beta chain) sequence, with context. Its antigen is unknown. This sample stems from a study of STAT5B mutations in CD4+ large granular lymphocyte leukemia. Across the study: Healthy donors showed HLA-associated enrichment of the CDR3 'QG' motif.

The data were produced by immunoSEQ multiplex PCR, yet TCRdb's version contains in-frame clones alone and is incomplete. The table shows approximately 32,000 clones, with approximately 69% occurring only once. CDR1 SGHNT and CDR2 YYREEE come from the germline V gene (reference sequence). The CDR3 is 13 residues long. V shed 3 bases and J shed 5 bases, with 11 bases lying between them. Buffy coats from healthy blood donors served as controls. Overall study findings and caveats: Patient CD4-sorted repertoires stayed more clonal than healthy ones after leukemic-clone removal. Without HLA matching, higher CD4+ than CD8+ T-LGLL clonality could reflect small sample size.

This clonotype was obtained from a human donor in good health. J is TRBJ2-5 and V is TRBV5-4; D uncertain. Sequencing was carried out using CD4+ T cells from blood buffy coats. The CDR3 is CASSSEGRETQYF. The CDR3 bases are TGTGCCAGCAGCTCCGAAGGCCGGGAGACCCAGTACTTC.